These 25 T cell receptor beta chains came from one sample sequenced in a study of shared clonotypes between healthy human individuals. Sequenced by immunoSEQ multiplex PCR; TCRdb stores in-frame clones only, minus some. The data hold some 380,000 clones, with 90% to 97% observed a single time. Sample: memory CD8+ T cells sorted from blood. Stated subset: CD45RO+ cells pooled with CCR7-negative TemRA cells. The receptors here all came from a man aged 30 to 39 in good health.

Notes on this clone: This same CDR3 is encoded by further DNA sequences in the sample. The chain uses TRBV10-3 and TRBJ2-7; a possible D gene is TRBD2 (5 bases). The length of the CDR3 is 12 residues. Germline V lookup: CDR1 ENHRY, CDR2 SYGVKD. The ends were cut back, 2 bases at V and 3 bases at J, with 5 bases in the middle. The CDR3 nucleotides are TGTGCCATCAGTGAGGGACTCTACGAGCAGTACTTC. Translated: CAISEGLYEQYF.

This chain joins TRBV30 and TRBJ1-3, with D uncertain. The germline CDR1 and CDR2 sequences are GTSNPN and SVGIG (reference sequence). This CDR3 comprises 13 residues. Trimming cost V 5 bases and J 0 bases, with 8 bases left between them. DNA for the CDR3: TGTGCCTGGGGAAAGAACTCTGGAAACACCATATATTTT. It specifies CAWGKNSGNTIYF.

The J gene is TRBJ1-4, the V gene TRBV7-9; 10 nucleotides agree with TRBD1. This CDR3 is 15 amino acids long. CDR1 and CDR2 (germline): SEHNR, FQNEAQ (reference sequence). The V gene end was trimmed by 5 bases and the J gene end by 6 bases; junction bases not matched to a gene: 6. This chain's CDR3 is CASSRQGAFYEKLFF. The CDR3 region has the DNA TGTGCCAGCAGCCGACAGGGGGCGTTTTATGAAAAACTGTTTTTT.

This chain joins TRBV27 and TRBJ1-2; D perhaps matches TRBD1 (5 bases). This CDR3 has 14 amino acids. V lost 4 bases to trimming and J lost 2 bases, with 11 bases between them. Germline CDR1 and CDR2: MNHEY and SMNVEV (reference sequence). CDR3 sequence reads: CASSSTVENYGYTF. The CDR3 DNA reads TGTGCCAGCAGTTCGACAGTAGAGAACTATGGCTACACCTTC.

To note about this clone: The same CDR3 arises from other DNA sequences in this sample as well. The rearrangement uses TRBV7-9 and TRBJ1-3, with D perhaps matching TRBD1 (6 bases). Germline-derived CDR1 and CDR2 are SEHNR and FQNEAQ (reference sequence). V lost 5 bases, J lost 0 bases, and 8 bases lay in between. The CDR3 extends over 14 amino acids. Here the CDR3 DNA reads TGTGCCAGCAGCCCGGACAGCTCTGGAAACACCATATATTTT. This gives the protein CASSPDSSGNTIYF.

This CDR3 is CASSFRGVGTGELFF. The CDR3 nucleotides read TGTGCCAGCAGCTTTCGGGGTGTCGGCACCGGGGAGCTGTTTTTT. The chain has TRBV5-6 and TRBJ2-2; the D gene is possibly TRBD2 (5 bases). CDR3 size: 15 residues. Germline V CDR1 and CDR2: SGHDT, YYEEEE. V dropped 2 bases and J dropped 4 bases, with 12 bases sitting between them.

The rearrangement joins TRBV28 to TRBJ2-6; 7 bases match TRBD2. Germline values: CDR1 MDHEN, CDR2 SYDVKM. The trim removed 6 bases at V and 6 bases at J, leaving 11 bases unmatched. The CDR3 runs 16 residues. The CDR3 region has the DNA TGTGCCAGCAGGCCCGGACTAGTCGTCTTGGCCAACGTCCTGACTTTC. Translating it yields CASRPGLVVLANVLTF.

The V gene is TRBV19, the J gene TRBJ2-1, with 10 bases fitting TRBD1. J was trimmed by 4 bases and V by 3 bases; bases with no gene match: 3. The CDR3 is 15 amino acids. The germline gives CDR1 LNHDA, CDR2 SQIVND (reference sequence). The CDR3 sequence is CASSIKGQGYNEQFF. DNA for the CDR3: TGTGCCAGTAGTATTAAGGGACAGGGGTACAATGAGCAGTTCTTC. Together with reference TRBV19 and TRBJ2-1, the CDR3 gives the full variable domain: DGGITQSPKYLFRKEGQNVTLSCEQNLNHDAMYWYRQDPGQGLRLIYYSQIVNDFQKGDIAEGYSVSREKKESFPLTVTSAQKNPTAFYLCASSIKGQGYNEQFFGPGTRLTVL.

Details on this clone: At the DNA level, this CDR3 is encoded by other sequences in the same sample as well. The chain couples TRBV30 to TRBJ2-7; D is unclear. The CDR3 runs 11 residues. Per germline, CDR1 GTSNPN and CDR2 SVGIG (reference sequence). The ends were cut back, 2 bases at V and 3 bases at J, with 5 bases in the middle. This CDR3 is CAWSYGYEQYF. The CDR3 DNA reads as TGTGCCTGGAGTTACGGCTACGAGCAGTACTTC.

V is TRBV5-4 and J is TRBJ2-7; D is unresolved. Trimming removed 3 bases from V and 1 base from J, with 5 bases in between. CDR1 and CDR2 from the germline V gene are SGHNT and YYREEE (reference sequence). The CDR3 runs 12 residues. CDR3: CASSSQSYEQYF. In DNA, the CDR3 is TGTGCCAGCAGCTCTCAGTCCTACGAGCAGTACTTC.

The chain joins TRBV5-1 to TRBJ1-2; D might be TRBD1 (6 bases). The CDR3 extends over 15 amino acids. CDR1 is SGHRS, CDR2 YFSETQ, per germline. Trimming removed 0 bases at V and 1 base at J, with 10 bases between. The CDR3 loop reads CASSLDRVYNYGYTF. CDR3 coding DNA: TGCGCCAGCAGCTTGGACAGGGTTTATAACTATGGCTACACCTTC.

This clone was recorded once. This chain uses TRBV2 with TRBJ2-3, with D possibly TRBD2 on 5 matching bases. CDR1 is SNHLY and CDR2 is FYNNEI in the germline V gene. V gave up 5 bases and J gave up 2 bases, with 11 bases separating them. CDR3 length: 14 residues. DNA of the CDR3: TGTGCCAGCAGTCCCAGGAGGAACACAGATACGCAGTATTTT. Translated, it gives CASSPRRNTDTQYF. The full variable domain, rest sourced from reference TRBV2 and TRBJ2-3, is EPEVTQTPSHQVTQMGQEVILRCVPISNHLYFYWYRQILGQKVEFLVSFYNNEISEKSEIFDDQFSVERPDGSNFTLKIRSTKLEDSAMYFCASSPRRNTDTQYFGPGTRLTVL.

This clone appeared once. The chain carries TRBV6-1 and TRBJ2-7; TRBD2 aligns across 8 bases. The CDR3 contains 14 residues. Germline values: CDR1 MNHNS, CDR2 SASEGT. V gave up 7 bases and J gave up 1 base; unmatched junction bases: 6. The CDR3 sequence is CASNPTSGSYEQYF. The CDR3 DNA sequence: TGTGCCAGCAACCCCACTAGCGGTTCCTACGAGCAGTACTTC.

This clone is a singleton in its sample. J is TRBJ2-7 and V is TRBV19; D remains ambiguous. V dropped 4 bases and J dropped 8 bases, with 15 bases sitting between them. Germline V lookup: CDR1 LNHDA, CDR2 SQIVND (reference sequence). This CDR3 comprises 13 residues. The CDR3 protein is CASSTADPTKQYF. The CDR3 bases are TGTGCCAGTAGTACAGCAGACCCGACGAAGCAGTACTTC.

The J gene is TRBJ2-7, the V gene TRBV5-6, with 9 bases lining up with TRBD1. V lost 4 bases and J lost 3; bases outside the gene matches: 11. Germline values: CDR1 SGHDT, CDR2 YYEEEE. The CDR3 runs to 16 residues. The CDR3 DNA follows: TGTGCCAGCAGCCTGGAGGCGGGACAGGGTTACTACGAGCAGTACTTC. It is translated as CASSLEAGQGYYEQYF.

The chain has TRBV6-5 and TRBJ2-7; 9 bases are a match to TRBD2. Trimming removed 0 bases from V and 5 bases from J; junction bases left unmatched: 2. Germline lookup yields CDR1 MNHEY and CDR2 SVGAGI. The CDR3 is 14 amino acids. The CDR3 spells CASSYSRTSDEQYF. In nucleotides, the CDR3 is TGTGCCAGCAGTTACTCGAGGACTAGCGACGAGCAGTACTTC.

As regards this clone: This sample includes further DNA sequences coding for the same CDR3. J is TRBJ2-3 and V is TRBV7-3; 8 bases align to TRBD1. This CDR3 is built from 14 residues. Per the germline V gene, CDR1 is SGHTA and CDR2 is FQGTGA. Trimming at V came to 3 bases and at J to 3 bases, leaving 2 bases not matched to a gene. CDR3 protein: CASSFRGPTDTQYF. The CDR3 nucleotides read TGTGCCAGCAGCTTCAGGGGGCCAACAGATACGCAGTATTTT.

This chain links TRBV28 with TRBJ1-2; D gene ambiguous. The CDR3 extends over 11 amino acids. Trimming took 7 bases from V and 0 from J, leaving 3 bases between them. Germline V CDR1 and CDR2: MDHEN, SYDVKM. CDR3 bases: TGTGCCAGCACTTCTAACTATGGCTACACCTTC. As protein: CASTSNYGYTF.

This clone occurred once. The chain uses TRBV19 and TRBJ1-5; D is uncertain. The CDR3 extends over 14 amino acids. The germline CDR1 and CDR2 sequences are LNHDA and SQIVND (reference sequence). V gave up 6 bases and J gave up 4 bases, with 13 bases separating them. The CDR3 coding sequence is TGTGCCAGTAGCCGGAGGGTTACTAATCAGCCCCAGCATTTT. Protein: CASSRRVTNQPQHF.

V is TRBV2 and J is TRBJ2-1; D may match TRBD1 or TRBD2 (5 bases each). The CDR3 loop spans 15 amino acids. V dropped 9 bases and J dropped 1 base, with 16 bases sitting between them. Germline loops: CDR1 SNHLY, CDR2 FYNNEI. The CDR3 here is CASCEGQPSYNEQFF. CDR3 in DNA: TGTGCCAGTTGCGAGGGGCAGCCTTCCTACAATGAGCAGTTCTTC.

In its sample, this clone was seen once. The rearrangement joins TRBV14 to TRBJ2-1; perhaps TRBD2 as D (6 bases). Germline CDR1 and CDR2: SGHDN and FVKESK. CDR3 size: 17 residues. The germline V and J ends were trimmed by 1 base and 0 bases, with 13 bases remaining between them. The CDR3 region is CASSQGRRGSSYNEQFF. The CDR3 nucleotides are TGTGCCAGCAGCCAAGGTAGGCGGGGAAGCTCCTACAATGAGCAGTTCTTC.

The gene calls are TRBV5-3 and TRBJ2-1, with D unclear. TRBV5-3 has ORF status, its function being uncertain. Between the trimmed V and J ends, which lost 3 bases and 4 bases, there was a span of 20 bases. This CDR3 comprises 17 residues. The CDR3 region has the DNA TGTGCCAGAAGCTCCCCCATTCTCGCGAACCTGTACAATGAGCAGTTCTTC. Its protein is CARSSPILANLYNEQFF.

This sequence joins TRBV6-5 and TRBJ2-7; TRBD1 or TRBD2 may be the D gene (6 bases each). CDR3 length equals 14 residues. Deletions cut 5 bases from V and 7 bases from J, with 18 bases between. CDR1 and CDR2 from the germline V gene are MNHEY and SVGAGI. The DNA for the CDR3 is TGTGCCAGCAGTCGGAGGGGGTTGCTCGGGGAGCAGTACTTC. It specifies CASSRRGLLGEQYF.

The CDR3 reads CASSPTGTSGSKEQFF. CDR3 in DNA: TGTGCCAGCAGTCCAACGGGGACTAGCGGGAGCAAGGAGCAGTTCTTC. This sequence joins TRBV2 and TRBJ2-1, with 14 bases fitting TRBD2. J lost 10 bases, V lost 5 bases, and 10 bases had no gene match. Germline assignment: CDR1 SNHLY and CDR2 FYNNEI. This CDR3 contains 16 residues.

V usage is TRBV5-4 and J usage is TRBJ2-5, with 10 bases aligning to TRBD2. Germline V gene lookup returns CDR1 SGHNT and CDR2 YYREEE (reference sequence). J gave up 7 bases and V 1 base, and 7 bases lay outside the gene matches. The CDR3 has 15 residues. The CDR3 protein is CASSLRLAGEVTQYF. The CDR3 bases are TGTGCCAGCAGCTTGCGGCTAGCGGGAGAGGTGACCCAGTACTTC.